Each of the 5 T cell receptor beta chains below was sequenced from the same sample in a study of T cells in women clearing cervical HPV infection. Here immunoSEQ multiplex PCR was the method, and the copy in TCRdb shows in-frame clones only, minus some. This specimen shows under 35,000 clones; the ten leading clones hold roughly 3.6%. The sequenced sample was blood buffy coat. The source of these receptors is a woman aged 18 to 69 with a cervical HPV16 infection that either progressed to CIN3+ or cleared (not recorded which).

Comment on this clone: The CDR3 end lies 3 residues beyond the end of the read and is filled in from the germline J gene. The chain employs TRBV5-6 and TRBJ1-2, with D possibly TRBD1 on 6 matching bases. The germline V gene encodes CDR1 SGHDT and CDR2 YYEEEE. This CDR3 region has 13 residues. CDR3 bases read: TGTGCCAGCAGCACCGCGGGGGCGGGGGGC. It encodes CASSTAGAGG. The whole CDR3 protein is CASSTAGAGGYTF.

A word on this clone: Read data end 3 residues before the CDR3 end; the end is taken from the germline J gene. The V gene is TRBV20-1, the J gene TRBJ2-1; D is undetermined. In germline, CDR1 is DFQATT, CDR2 SNEGSKA (reference sequence). CDR3 length equals 11 residues. V was shortened by 3 bases and J by 8 bases, with 8 bases between the two germline ends. CDR3 in amino acids: CSASIRDEQFF. The part of the CDR3 DNA that was read is TGCAGTGCTAGTATAAGGGATGAG.

In regard to this clone: The read halts 3 residues ahead of the CDR3 end, with the missing end drawn from the germline J gene. The chain is built from TRBV2 and TRBJ2-1; 13 nucleotides agree with TRBD2. The CDR3 contains 14 residues. V lost 6 bases, J lost 8 bases, and 4 bases stayed unmatched. Germline lookup yields CDR1 SNHLY and CDR2 FYNNEI. The CDR3 bases that were read are TGTGCCAGCAGGGGACTAGCGGGAAACTATGAG. It codes for CASRGLAGNYE. The entire CDR3 protein reads CASRGLAGNYEQFF.

Worth noting for this clone: The read ends 3 residues before the CDR3 terminus; that terminus is restored from the germline J gene. This chain links TRBV20-1 with TRBJ2-3; 12 bases align to TRBD2. This CDR3 has 18 amino acids. Germline lookup yields CDR1 DFQATT and CDR2 SNEGSKA (reference sequence). After removal of 3 bases from V and 4 bases from J, the junction contained 14 bases not matched to a gene. CDR3 region: CSASSLLAGGPSSDTQYF. CDR3 DNA (partial): TGCAGTGCTAGCTCTCTTCTAGCGGGAGGGCCTTCGTCAGATACG.

Regarding this clone: From the germline J gene comes the end of the CDR3, since the read stops 3 residues before it. The rearrangement links TRBV5-1 to TRBJ2-5; 11 bases line up with TRBD2. CDR1 is SGHRS and CDR2 is YFSETQ in the germline V gene. The CDR3 spans 16 residues. The trim removed 2 bases at V and 5 bases at J, leaving 8 bases unmatched. Here the CDR3 reads CASSFQLAGVEETQYF. CDR3 DNA, as far as it was read: TGCGCCAGCAGCTTTCAACTAGCGGGAGTAGAGGAGACC.